Listed here are 9 T cell receptor beta chains from one sample, sequenced in a study of blood T cells in healthy people across ages. Next came a second PCR, run for about 6 to 12 cycles, which used a sample-barcoded 5' primer along with a J-beta primer mix. TCRdb ran MiXCR on the 5' RACE reads and lists one entry per CDR3 protein. Altogether some 1 million distinct CDR3 sequences are present, around 45% being singletons, with the ten largest covering around 18%. The material sequenced was blood. These receptors were taken from a woman aged 55-70 years in good health.

Note on this clonotype: Given a much more abundant clone one base away, this may be a read error. The chain combines TRBV29-1 with TRBJ1-2; possibly TRBD1 for D (6 bases). The CDR3 loop spans 14 amino acids. Per germline, CDR1 SQVTM and CDR2 ANQGSEA. The CDR3 sequence: CSLRQDHRSSGYIF. The CDR3 DNA reads as TGCAGCCTTAGACAGGACCACCGTTCGAGTGGCTACATCTTC.

This clonotype occurred a few times. J is TRBJ2-3 and V is TRBV2, with TRBD2 matching over 9 bases. The CDR3 sequence is 13 residues long. V was pared by 10 bases and J by 5 bases, with 7 bases of the junction left unmatched. Germline V lookup: CDR1 SNHLY, CDR2 FYNNEI. This chain's CDR3 is CAMGSGGGDTQYF. In nucleotides, the CDR3 is TGTGCCATGGGTAGCGGGGGAGGAGATACGCAGTATTTT. The full variable domain, its missing parts supplied by reference TRBV2 and TRBJ2-3, is EPEVTQTPSHQVTQMGQEVILRCVPISNHLYFYWYRQILGQKVEFLVSFYNNEISEKSEIFDDQFSVERPDGSNFTLKIRSTKLEDSAMYFCAMGSGGGDTQYFGPGTRLTVL.

This chain connects TRBV6-2 or TRBV6-3 to TRBJ1-6; the D is unclear. Germline V gene sequence: CDR1 MNHEY, CDR2 SVGEGT. V lost 0 bases, J lost 0 bases, and 6 bases lay in between. The CDR3 runs to 16 residues. DNA of the CDR3: TGTGCCAGCAGTTACTCGACCATCTCCTATAATTCACCCCTCCACTTT. This codes for CASSYSTISYNSPLHF.

The V call is TRBV5-1, the J call TRBJ2-1; 9 bases line up with TRBD1. Looked up from germline, CDR1 is SGHRS and CDR2 is YFSETQ. Trimming cost V 3 bases and J 13 bases; bases outside gene matches: 14. The CDR3 is 15 residues long. CDR3 loop: CASSWSGQGGETQFF. The CDR3 DNA reads as TGCGCCAGCAGCTGGTCGGGACAGGGTGGCGAGACCCAGTTCTTC.

This rearrangement joins TRBV27 to TRBJ2-1; 7 nucleotides align to TRBD2. The CDR3 covers 16 residues. V gave up 7 bases and J gave up 5 bases; unmatched junction bases: 14. The germline V gene encodes CDR1 MNHEY and CDR2 SMNVEV (reference sequence). As DNA, the CDR3 is TGTGCCAGCACCAAAGCTGGGCTAGCGGCCCACAATGAGCAGTTCTTC. Protein product: CASTKAGLAAHNEQFF.

On this clonotype itself: A clone one base away is much larger, so this may be a read error. CDR3 sequence: CASSFTGQGDGYNF. DNA of the CDR3: TGTGCCAGCAGCTTTACCGGCCAGGGGGATGGCTACAACTTC. This chain uses TRBV7-9 with TRBJ1-2; 7 positions match TRBD1. The CDR3 runs to 14 residues. Germline V gene sequence: CDR1 SEHNR, CDR2 FQNEAQ (reference sequence). Full variable domain (missing parts from reference TRBV7-9 and TRBJ1-2): DTGVSQNPRHKITKRGQNVTFRCDPISEHNRLYWYRQTLGQGPEFLTYFQNEAQLEKSRLLSDRFSAERPKGSFSTLEIQRTEQGDSAMYLCASSFTGQGDGYNFGSGTRLTVV.

This clonotype was observed a handful of times. The CDR3 bases are TGTGCCAGCAGCTTAGTGTTGGCGGGAGCCACAGATACGCAGTATTTT. Its protein product is CASSLVLAGATDTQYF. The chain carries TRBV7-6 and TRBJ2-3; 7 bases are shared with TRBD2. V gave up 1 base and J gave up 2 bases; unmatched junction bases: 6. This CDR3 has 16 amino acids. Germline values: CDR1 SGHVS, CDR2 FNYEAQ. The full variable domain, with the rest looked up from reference TRBV7-6 and TRBJ2-3, is GAGVSQSPRYKVTKRGQDVALRCDPISGHVSLYWYRQALGQGPEFLTYFNYEAQQDKSGLPNDRFSAERPEGSISTLTIQRTEQRDSAMYRCASSLVLAGATDTQYFGPGTRLTVL.

The V and J genes are TRBV5-1 and TRBJ2-4, with 13 nucleotides matching TRBD2. The J call may be in error: the DNA end matches TRBJ2-5 better. The CDR3 consists of 19 residues. In germline, CDR1 is SGHRS, CDR2 YFSETQ. DNA for the CDR3: TGCGCCAGCAGCTTGGACGTCCCGGGACTAGCGGGACCGAAAGAGACCCAGTACTTC. This encodes CASSLDVPGLAGPKETQYF.

This clonotype was seen a handful of times. This chain uses TRBV9 with TRBJ2-7, with a weak D call TRBD2 (6 bases). The CDR3 consists of 14 residues. V lost 2 bases, J lost 3 bases, and 12 bases lay in between. Germline values: CDR1 SGDLS, CDR2 YYNGEE. CDR3 sequence (DNA): TGTGCCAGCAGCGTGGGACTTGAGCTCTACGAGCAGTACTTC. The encoded protein is CASSVGLELYEQYF.